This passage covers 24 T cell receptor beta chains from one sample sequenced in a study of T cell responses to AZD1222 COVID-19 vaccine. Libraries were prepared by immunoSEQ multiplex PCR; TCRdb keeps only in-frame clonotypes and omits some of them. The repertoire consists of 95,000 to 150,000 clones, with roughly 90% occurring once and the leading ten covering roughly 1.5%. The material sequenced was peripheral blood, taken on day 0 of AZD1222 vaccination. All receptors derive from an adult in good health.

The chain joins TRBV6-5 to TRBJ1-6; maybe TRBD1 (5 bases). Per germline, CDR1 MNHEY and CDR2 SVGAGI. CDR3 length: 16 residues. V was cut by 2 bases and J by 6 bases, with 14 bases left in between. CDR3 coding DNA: TGTGCCAGCAGTTACGGCGGGGGAGAGGTTAATTCACCCCTCCACTTT. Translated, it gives CASSYGGGEVNSPLHF.

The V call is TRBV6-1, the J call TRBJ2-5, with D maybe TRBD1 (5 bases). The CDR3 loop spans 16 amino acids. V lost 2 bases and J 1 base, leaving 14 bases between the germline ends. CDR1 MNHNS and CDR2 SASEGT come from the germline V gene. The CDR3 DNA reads TGTGCCAGCAGTGAACTGAGACAGATGTTCCAAGAGACCCAGTACTTC. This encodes CASSELRQMFQETQYF.

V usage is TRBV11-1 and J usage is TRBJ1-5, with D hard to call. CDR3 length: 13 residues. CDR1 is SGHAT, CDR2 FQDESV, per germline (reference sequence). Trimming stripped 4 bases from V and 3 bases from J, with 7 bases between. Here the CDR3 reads CASSSGVNQPQHF. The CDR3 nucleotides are TGTGCCAGCAGCTCTGGGGTCAATCAGCCCCAGCATTTT.

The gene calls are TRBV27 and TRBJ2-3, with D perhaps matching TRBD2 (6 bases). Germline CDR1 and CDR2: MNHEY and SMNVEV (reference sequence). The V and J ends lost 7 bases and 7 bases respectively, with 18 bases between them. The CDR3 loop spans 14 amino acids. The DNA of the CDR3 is TGTGCCAGCATGGGGACTGGGATTACGTATACGCAGTATTTT. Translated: CASMGTGITYTQYF.

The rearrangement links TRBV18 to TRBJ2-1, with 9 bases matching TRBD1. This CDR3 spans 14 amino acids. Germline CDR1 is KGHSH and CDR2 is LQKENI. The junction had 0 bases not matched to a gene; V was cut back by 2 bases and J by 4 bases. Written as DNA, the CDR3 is TGTGCCAGCTCACCAGGACAGGGGTACAATGAGCAGTTCTTC. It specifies CASSPGQGYNEQFF.

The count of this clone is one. As DNA, the CDR3 is TGTGCCACCAGTGATTCAACAGGGTGGTTTCAGCCCCAGCATTTT. It is translated as CATSDSTGWFQPQHF. The chain employs TRBV24-1 and TRBJ1-5; tentatively, D is TRBD1 (6 bases). This CDR3 spans 15 amino acids. Trimming took off 2 bases at V and 6 bases at J, with 13 bases between the two ends. CDR1 is KGHDR and CDR2 is SFDVKD in the germline V gene.

In DNA form, the CDR3 reads TGTGCCAGCAGCCAAGGGCAGGGCGGGCAGCCCCAGCATTTT. Translated, it gives CASSQGQGGQPQHF. The chain links TRBV14 to TRBJ1-5; D perhaps matches TRBD1 (5 bases). Trimming removed 1 base at V and 7 bases at J, with 11 bases between. CDR3 length: 14 amino acids. Germline CDR1 reads SGHDN; CDR2 reads FVKESK. Variable domain in full (rest from reference TRBV14 and TRBJ1-5): EAGVTQFPSHSVIEKGQTVTLRCDPISGHDNLYWYRRVMGKEIKFLLHFVKESKQDESGMPNNRFLAERTGGTYSTLKVQPAELEDSGVYFCASSQGQGGQPQHFGDGTRLSIL.

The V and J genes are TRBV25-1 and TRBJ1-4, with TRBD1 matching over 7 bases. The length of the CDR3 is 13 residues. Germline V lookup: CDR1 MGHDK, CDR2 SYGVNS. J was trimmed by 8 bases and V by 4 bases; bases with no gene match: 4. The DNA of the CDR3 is TGTGCCAGCAGTGGACAGGGATACGAAAAACTGTTTTTT. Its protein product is CASSGQGYEKLFF.

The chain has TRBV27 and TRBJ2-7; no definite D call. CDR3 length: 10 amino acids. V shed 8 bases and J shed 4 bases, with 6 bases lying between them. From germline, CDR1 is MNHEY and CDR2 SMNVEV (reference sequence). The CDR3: CASGAYEQYF. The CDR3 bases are TGTGCCAGCGGCGCGTACGAGCAGTACTTC.

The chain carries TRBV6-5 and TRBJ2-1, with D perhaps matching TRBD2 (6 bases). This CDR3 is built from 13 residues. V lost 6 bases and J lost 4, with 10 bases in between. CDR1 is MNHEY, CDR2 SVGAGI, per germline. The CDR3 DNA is TGTGCCAGCAGCCGGGACTTTTACAATGAGCAGTTCTTC. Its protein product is CASSRDFYNEQFF.

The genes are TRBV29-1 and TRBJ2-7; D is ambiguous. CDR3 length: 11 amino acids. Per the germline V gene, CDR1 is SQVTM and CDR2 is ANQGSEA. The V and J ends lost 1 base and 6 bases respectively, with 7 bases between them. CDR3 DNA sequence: TGCAGCGTTGAAGCCGGGCTCGAGCAGTACTTC. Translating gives CSVEAGLEQYF.

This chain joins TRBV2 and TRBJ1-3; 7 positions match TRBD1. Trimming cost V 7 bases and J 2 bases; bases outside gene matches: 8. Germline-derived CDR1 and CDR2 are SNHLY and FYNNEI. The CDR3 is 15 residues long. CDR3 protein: CASTADREPGNTIYF. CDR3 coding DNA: TGTGCCAGCACGGCTGACAGGGAACCTGGAAACACCATATATTTT.

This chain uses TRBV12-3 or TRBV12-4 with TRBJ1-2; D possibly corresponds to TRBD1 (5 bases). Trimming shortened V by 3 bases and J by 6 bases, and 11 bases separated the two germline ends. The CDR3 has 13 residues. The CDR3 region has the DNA TGTGCCAGCAGTTTGACCCAGGGTCATGGCTACACCTTC. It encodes CASSLTQGHGYTF.

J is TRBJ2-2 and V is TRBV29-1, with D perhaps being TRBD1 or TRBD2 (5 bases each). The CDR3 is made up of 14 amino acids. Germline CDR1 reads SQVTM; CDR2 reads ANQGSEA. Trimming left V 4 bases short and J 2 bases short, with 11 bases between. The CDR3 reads CSVGGKLNTGELFF. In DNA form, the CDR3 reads TGCAGCGTTGGGGGGAAACTTAACACCGGGGAGCTGTTTTTT.

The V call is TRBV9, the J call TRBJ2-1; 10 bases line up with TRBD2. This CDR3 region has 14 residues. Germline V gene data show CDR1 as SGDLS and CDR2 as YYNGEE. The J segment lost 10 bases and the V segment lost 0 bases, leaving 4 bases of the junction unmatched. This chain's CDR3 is CASSVGGAGGEQFF. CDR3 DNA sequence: TGTGCCAGCAGCGTAGGGGGAGCGGGAGGGGAGCAGTTCTTC.

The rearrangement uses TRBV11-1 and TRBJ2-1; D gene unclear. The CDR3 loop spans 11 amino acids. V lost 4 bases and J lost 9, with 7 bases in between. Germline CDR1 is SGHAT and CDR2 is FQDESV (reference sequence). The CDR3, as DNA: TGTGCCAGCAGCTCAGTCCGTGAGCAGTTCTTC. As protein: CASSSVREQFF.

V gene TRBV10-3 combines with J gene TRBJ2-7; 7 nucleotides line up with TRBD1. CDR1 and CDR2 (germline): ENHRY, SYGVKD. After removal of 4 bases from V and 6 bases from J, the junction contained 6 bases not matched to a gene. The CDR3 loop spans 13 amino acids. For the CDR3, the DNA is TGTGCCATCAGTGCCCGGGACAGTATCGAGCAGTACTTC. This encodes CAISARDSIEQYF.

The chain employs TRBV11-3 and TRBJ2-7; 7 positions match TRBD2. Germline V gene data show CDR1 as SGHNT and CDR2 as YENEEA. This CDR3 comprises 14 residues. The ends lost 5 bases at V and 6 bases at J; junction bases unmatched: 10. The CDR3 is CASSPTGLSSEQYF. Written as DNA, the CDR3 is TGTGCCAGCAGCCCGACGGGACTATCTTCCGAGCAGTACTTC.

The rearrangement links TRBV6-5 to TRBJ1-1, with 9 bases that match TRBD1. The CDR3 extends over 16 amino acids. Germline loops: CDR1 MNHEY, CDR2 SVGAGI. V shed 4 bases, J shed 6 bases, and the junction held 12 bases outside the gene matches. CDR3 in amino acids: CASSFAPGQGIAEAFF. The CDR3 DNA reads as TGTGCCAGCAGTTTTGCTCCGGGACAGGGTATCGCTGAAGCTTTCTTT.

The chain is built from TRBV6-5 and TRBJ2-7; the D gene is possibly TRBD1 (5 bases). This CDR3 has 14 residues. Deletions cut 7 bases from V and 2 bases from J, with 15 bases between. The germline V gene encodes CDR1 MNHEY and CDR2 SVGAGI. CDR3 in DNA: TGTGCCAGCAAAGGAGTGACAGAGACCTACGAGCAGTACTTC. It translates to CASKGVTETYEQYF.

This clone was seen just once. This CDR3 reads CATSTSAPWTEAFF. CDR3 DNA: TGTGCCACCAGCACCAGTGCACCCTGGACTGAAGCTTTCTTT. J is TRBJ1-1 and V is TRBV15; D gene unclear. The germline V gene encodes CDR1 LNHNV and CDR2 YYDKDF (reference sequence). This CDR3 contains 14 residues. Trimming cost V 4 bases and J 5 bases, with 14 bases left between them.

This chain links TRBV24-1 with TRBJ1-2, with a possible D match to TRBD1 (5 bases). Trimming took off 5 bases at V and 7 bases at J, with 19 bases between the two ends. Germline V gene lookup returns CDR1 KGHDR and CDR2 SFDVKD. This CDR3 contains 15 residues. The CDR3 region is CATSGGTMWDIGYTF. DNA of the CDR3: TGTGCCACCAGTGGTGGGACGATGTGGGATATTGGCTACACCTTC.

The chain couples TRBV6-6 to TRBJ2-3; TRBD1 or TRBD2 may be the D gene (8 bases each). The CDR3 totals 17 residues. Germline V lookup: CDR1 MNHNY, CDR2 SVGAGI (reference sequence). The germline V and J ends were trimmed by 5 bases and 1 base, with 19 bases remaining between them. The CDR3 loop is CASSRRQGTSRTDTQYF. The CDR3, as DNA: TGTGCCAGCAGTCGCCGACAGGGGACTAGTCGCACAGATACGCAGTATTTT.

The DNA for the CDR3 is TGTGCCAGCAGGCTCTTCCACACCTGGACTAGCGGGACCACAGATACGCAGTATTTT. This translates into CASRLFHTWTSGTTDTQYF. The chain uses TRBV13 and TRBJ2-3, with 12 bases identical to TRBD2. The CDR3 has 19 residues. Germline CDR1 and CDR2: PRHDT and FYEKMQ (reference sequence). J gave up 2 bases and V 6 bases, and 15 bases lay outside the gene matches.